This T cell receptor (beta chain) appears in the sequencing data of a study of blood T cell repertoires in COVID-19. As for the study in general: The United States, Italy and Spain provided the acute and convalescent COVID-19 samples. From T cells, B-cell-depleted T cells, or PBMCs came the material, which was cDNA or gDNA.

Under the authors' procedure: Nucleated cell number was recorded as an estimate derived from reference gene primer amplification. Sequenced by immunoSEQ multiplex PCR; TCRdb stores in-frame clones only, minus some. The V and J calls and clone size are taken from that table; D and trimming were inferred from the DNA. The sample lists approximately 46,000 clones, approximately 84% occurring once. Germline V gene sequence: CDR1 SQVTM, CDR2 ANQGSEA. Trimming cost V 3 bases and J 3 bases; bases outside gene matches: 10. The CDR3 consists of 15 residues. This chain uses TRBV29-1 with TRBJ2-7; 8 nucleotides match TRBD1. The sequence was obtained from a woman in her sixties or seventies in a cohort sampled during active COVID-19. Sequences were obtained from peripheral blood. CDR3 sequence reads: CSVDGWTGTGYEQYF. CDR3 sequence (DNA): TGCAGCGTTGATGGGTGGACAGGGACAGGCTACGAGCAGTACTTC.